This T cell receptor (beta chain) was identified in a study of blood T cell repertoires in COVID-19. The J segment lost 1 base and the V segment lost 6 bases, leaving 2 bases of the junction unmatched. Germline-derived CDR1 and CDR2 are KGHSH and LQKENI. The CDR3 spans 13 residues. Measured with immunoSEQ multiplex PCR; TCRdb has only the in-frame clones, and not every one. Here the sample spans a few hundred thousand clones, about 87% being singletons. This clone has a single count. The gene calls are TRBV18 and TRBJ1-1; 7 nucleotides match TRBD1. The origin of this receptor is a man between 60 and 75 years old with acute or convalescent COVID-19. What was sequenced was peripheral blood. The CDR3 is CASSRDRNTEAFF. The CDR3, as DNA: TGTGCCAGCTCCCGGGACAGGAACACTGAAGCTTTCTTT.